A selection of T cell receptor beta chains follows, all from one sample in a study of blood T cell repertoires in COVID-19. Here immunoSEQ multiplex PCR was the method, and the copy in TCRdb shows in-frame clones only, minus some. The sample includes 250,000 to 300,000 clones, approximately 89% of them seen just once. What was sequenced was peripheral blood. The receptor set was obtained from a woman aged 55-75 years with acute or convalescent COVID-19. Both conserved end residues are part of each CDR3. D genes are given only for firm matches. The listing skips clone size in some rows; elsewhere it reads once, few, many or a size class.

clone size: NA
V gene: TRBV10-3
J gene: TRBJ2-1
D gene: NA
CDR3 protein: CATHGAAFSYNEQFF
CDR3 DNA: TGTGCCACCCACGGAGCGGCCTTCTCCTACAATGAGCAGTTCTTC

clone size: NA
V gene: TRBV13
J gene: TRBJ1-1
D gene: TRBD1
CDR3 protein: CASSLAGGNTEAFF
CDR3 DNA: TGTGCCAGCAGCTTGGCAGGGGGGAACACTGAAGCTTTCTTT

clone size: once
V gene: TRBV18
J gene: TRBJ2-5
D gene: TRBD1
CDR3 protein: CASSPIDRGISGETQYF
CDR3 DNA: TGTGCCAGCTCACCCATAGACAGGGGCATAAGTGGTGAGACCCAGTACTTC

clone size: once
V gene: TRBV4-1
J gene: TRBJ1-2
D gene: NA
CDR3 protein: CASSQEGQGGRRSGYTF
CDR3 DNA: TGCGCCAGCAGCCAAGAAGGCCAGGGAGGGAGACGGAGTGGCTACACCTTC

clone size: NA
V gene: TRBV19
J gene: TRBJ2-5
D gene: NA
CDR3 protein: CASIGASGGSETQYF
CDR3 DNA: TGTGCCAGTATAGGGGCCTCCGGGGGATCGGAGACCCAGTACTTC

clone size: NA
V gene: TRBV7-8
J gene: TRBJ1-1
D gene: TRBD1
CDR3 protein: CASSAPGGGEAFF
CDR3 DNA: TGTGCCAGCAGCGCCCCAGGGGGAGGTGAAGCTTTCTTT

clone size: NA
V gene: TRBV18
J gene: TRBJ2-2
D gene: NA
CDR3 protein: CASSPAGVGTGELFF
CDR3 DNA: TGTGCCAGCTCACCAGCCGGGGTTGGCACCGGGGAGCTGTTTTTT

clone size: NA
V gene: TRBV24-1
J gene: TRBJ2-1
D gene: TRBD1
CDR3 protein: CATGTGLQLGNEQFF
CDR3 DNA: TGTGCCACAGGGACAGGGCTGCAATTGGGCAATGAGCAGTTCTTC

clone size: once
V gene: TRBV5-1
J gene: TRBJ2-3
D gene: TRBD2
CDR3 protein: CASSLGTVAGVGDTQYF
CDR3 DNA: TGCGCCAGCAGCTTGGGGACCGTAGCGGGAGTTGGAGATACGCAGTATTTT

clone size: NA
V gene: TRBV29-1
J gene: TRBJ1-2
D gene: TRBD1
CDR3 protein: CSVGRDRDYGYTF
CDR3 DNA: TGCAGCGTTGGACGGGACAGAGACTATGGCTACACCTTC

clone size: NA
V gene: TRBV7-9
J gene: TRBJ1-6
D gene: NA
CDR3 protein: CASSLGGENSPLHF
CDR3 DNA: TGTGCCAGCAGCTTAGGGGGGGAAAATTCACCCCTCCACTTT

clone size: NA
V gene: TRBV12-3/TRBV12-4
J gene: TRBJ1-2
D gene: NA
CDR3 protein: CASSNGEPGGYTF
CDR3 DNA: TGTGCCAGCAGCAACGGGGAGCCGGGTGGCTACACCTTC

clone size: NA
V gene: TRBV7-9
J gene: TRBJ2-7
D gene: NA
CDR3 protein: CASSFEGLATEQYF
CDR3 DNA: TGTGCCAGCAGCTTTGAGGGATTAGCAACCGAGCAGTACTTC

clone size: NA
V gene: TRBV5-4
J gene: TRBJ2-1
D gene: TRBD2
CDR3 protein: CASSTLAGLYNEQFF
CDR3 DNA: TGTGCCAGCAGCACGTTAGCGGGTCTCTACAATGAGCAGTTCTTC

clone size: NA
V gene: TRBV5-1
J gene: TRBJ1-4
D gene: NA
CDR3 protein: CASSLVGQGNEKLFF
CDR3 DNA: TGCGCCAGCAGCTTGGTAGGGCAGGGGAACGAAAAACTGTTTTTT

clone size: NA
V gene: TRBV9
J gene: TRBJ2-2
D gene: NA
CDR3 protein: CASSVGVAGELFF
CDR3 DNA: TGTGCCAGCAGCGTAGGTGTCGCCGGGGAGCTGTTTTTT

clone size: NA
V gene: TRBV4-3
J gene: TRBJ1-1
D gene: TRBD1
CDR3 protein: CASSQGLGTGGGTEAFF
CDR3 DNA: TGCGCCAGCAGCCAAGGTTTGGGGACAGGGGGCGGCACTGAAGCTTTCTTT

clone size: NA
V gene: TRBV9
J gene: TRBJ2-1
D gene: NA
CDR3 protein: CASSVGSGAYNEQFF
CDR3 DNA: TGTGCCAGCAGCGTGGGTTCAGGCGCCTACAATGAGCAGTTCTTC

clone size: once
V gene: TRBV5-6
J gene: TRBJ1-1
D gene: NA
CDR3 protein: CASSLIGAEAFF
CDR3 DNA: TGTGCCAGCAGCTTGATCGGGGCTGAAGCTTTCTTT

clone size: NA
V gene: TRBV6-2/TRBV6-3
J gene: TRBJ2-7
D gene: TRBD2
CDR3 protein: CASSPPSGGPSEQYF
CDR3 DNA: TGTGCCAGCAGTCCACCTAGCGGGGGCCCGAGCGAGCAGTACTTC

clone size: NA
V gene: TRBV11-3
J gene: TRBJ2-1
D gene: NA
CDR3 protein: CASSLGPLGAGNEQFF
CDR3 DNA: TGTGCCAGCAGCTTAGGCCCCTTAGGGGCCGGCAATGAGCAGTTCTTC

clone size: NA
V gene: TRBV7-2
J gene: TRBJ2-3
D gene: NA
CDR3 protein: CASSLTGQSTDTQYF
CDR3 DNA: TGTGCCAGCAGCTTAACAGGCCAAAGCACAGATACGCAGTATTTT

clone size: NA
V gene: TRBV5-6
J gene: TRBJ2-3
D gene: TRBD2
CDR3 protein: CASSSTSGLPILTDTQYF
CDR3 DNA: TGTGCCAGCAGCTCAACCTCGGGACTACCAATCTTAACAGATACGCAGTATTTT

clone size: NA
V gene: TRBV28
J gene: TRBJ1-2
D gene: NA
CDR3 protein: CASQRVQGYFGYTF
CDR3 DNA: TGTGCCAGCCAAAGAGTACAGGGATATTTTGGCTACACCTTC

clone size: NA
V gene: TRBV6-2/TRBV6-3
J gene: TRBJ1-2
D gene: TRBD1
CDR3 protein: CASSLRGTGLDGYTF
CDR3 DNA: TGTGCCAGCAGTCTTCGTGGGACAGGGCTTGATGGCTACACCTTC

clone size: NA
V gene: TRBV18
J gene: TRBJ1-4
D gene: NA
CDR3 protein: CASSPPKLAGVNEKLFF
CDR3 DNA: TGTGCCAGCTCACCACCAAAATTGGCAGGGGTCAACGAAAAACTGTTTTTT

clone size: NA
V gene: TRBV5-1
J gene: TRBJ2-3
D gene: NA
CDR3 protein: CASSLDGRSTDTQYF
CDR3 DNA: TGCGCCAGCAGCTTGGATGGCAGGAGCACAGATACGCAGTATTTT

clone size: once
V gene: TRBV30
J gene: TRBJ1-6
D gene: NA
CDR3 protein: CAWSSGQAGPLHF
CDR3 DNA: TGTGCCTGGAGTTCCGGACAAGCCGGGCCCCTCCACTTT